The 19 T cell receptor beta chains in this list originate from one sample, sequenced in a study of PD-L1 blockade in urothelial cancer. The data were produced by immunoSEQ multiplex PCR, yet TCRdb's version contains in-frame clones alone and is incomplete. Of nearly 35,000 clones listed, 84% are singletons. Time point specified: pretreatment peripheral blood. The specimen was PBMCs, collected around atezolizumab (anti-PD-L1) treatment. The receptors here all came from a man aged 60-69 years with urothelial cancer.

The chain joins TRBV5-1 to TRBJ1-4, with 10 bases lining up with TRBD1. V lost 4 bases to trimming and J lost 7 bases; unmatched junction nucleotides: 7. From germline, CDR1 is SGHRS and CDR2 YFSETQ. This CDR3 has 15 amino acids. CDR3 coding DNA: TGCGCCAGCAGCGCCTCCGGGACAGGGGTTGAAAAACTGTTTTTT. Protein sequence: CASSASGTGVEKLFF.

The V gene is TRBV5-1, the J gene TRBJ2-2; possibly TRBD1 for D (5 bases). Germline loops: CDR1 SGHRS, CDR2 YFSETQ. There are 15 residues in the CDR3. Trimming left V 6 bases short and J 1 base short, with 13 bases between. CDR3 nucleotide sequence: TGCGCCAGCACCGAAAGTAGGGGGAACACCGGGGAGCTGTTTTTT. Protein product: CASTESRGNTGELFF.

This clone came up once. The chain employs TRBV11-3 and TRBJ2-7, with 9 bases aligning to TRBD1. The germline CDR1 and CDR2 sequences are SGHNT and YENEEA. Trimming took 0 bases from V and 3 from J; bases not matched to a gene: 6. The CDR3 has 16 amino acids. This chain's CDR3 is CASSLDSGTGIYEQYF. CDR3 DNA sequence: TGTGCCAGCAGCTTAGACTCCGGGACAGGGATCTACGAGCAGTACTTC.

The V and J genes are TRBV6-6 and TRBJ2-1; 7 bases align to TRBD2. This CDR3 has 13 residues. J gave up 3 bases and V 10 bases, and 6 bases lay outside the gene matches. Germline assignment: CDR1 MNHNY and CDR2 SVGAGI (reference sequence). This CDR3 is CAIAGDLYNEQFF. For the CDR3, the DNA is TGTGCCATCGCGGGAGATCTCTACAATGAGCAGTTCTTC.

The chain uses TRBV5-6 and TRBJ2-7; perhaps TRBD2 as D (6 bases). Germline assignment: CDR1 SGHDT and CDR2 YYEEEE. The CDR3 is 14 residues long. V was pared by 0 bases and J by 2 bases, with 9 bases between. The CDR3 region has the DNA TGTGCCAGCAGCTTGGGCGGGATCGCCTACGAGCAGTACTTC. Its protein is CASSLGGIAYEQYF.

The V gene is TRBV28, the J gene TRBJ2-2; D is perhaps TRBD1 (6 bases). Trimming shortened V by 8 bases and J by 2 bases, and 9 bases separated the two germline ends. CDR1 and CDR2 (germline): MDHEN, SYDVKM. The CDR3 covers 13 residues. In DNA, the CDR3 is TGTGCCAGCGGACAGACCAACACCGGGGAGCTGTTTTTT. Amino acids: CASGQTNTGELFF. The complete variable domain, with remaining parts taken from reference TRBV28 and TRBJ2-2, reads DVKVTQSSRYLVKRTGEKVFLECVQDMDHENMFWYRQDPGLGLRLIYFSYDVKMKEKGDIPEGYSVSREKKERFSLILESASTNQTSMYLCASGQTNTGELFFGEGSRLTVL.

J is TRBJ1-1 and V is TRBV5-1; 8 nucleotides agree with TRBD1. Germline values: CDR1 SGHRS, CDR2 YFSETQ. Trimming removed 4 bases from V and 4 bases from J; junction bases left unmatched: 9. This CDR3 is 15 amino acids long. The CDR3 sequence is CASSQGANRGTEAFF. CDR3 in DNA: TGCGCCAGCAGCCAGGGGGCCAACAGGGGCACTGAAGCTTTCTTT.

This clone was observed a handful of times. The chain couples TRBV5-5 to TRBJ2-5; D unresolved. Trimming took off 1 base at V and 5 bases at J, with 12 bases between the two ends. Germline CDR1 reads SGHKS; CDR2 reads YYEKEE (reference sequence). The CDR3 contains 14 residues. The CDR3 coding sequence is TGTGCCAGCAGCTTGCCGGTCTCACGGGAGACCCAGTACTTC. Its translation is CASSLPVSRETQYF.

The chain's CDR3 is CASSESPGQGSYEQYF. In DNA, the CDR3 is TGCGCCAGCAGTGAGTCCCCGGGACAGGGCTCCTACGAGCAGTACTTC. The gene calls are TRBV10-2 and TRBJ2-5, with 9 bases aligning to TRBD1. The end of the DNA fits TRBJ2-7 better, so the J call may be wrong. From germline, CDR1 is WSHSY and CDR2 SAAADI. The CDR3 spans 16 residues.

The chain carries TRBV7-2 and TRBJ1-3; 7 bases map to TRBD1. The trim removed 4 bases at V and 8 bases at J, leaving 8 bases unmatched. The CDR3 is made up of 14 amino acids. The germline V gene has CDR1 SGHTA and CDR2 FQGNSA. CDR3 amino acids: CASSSDRVSYTIYF. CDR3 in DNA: TGTGCCAGCAGCTCAGACAGGGTCTCATACACCATATATTTT.

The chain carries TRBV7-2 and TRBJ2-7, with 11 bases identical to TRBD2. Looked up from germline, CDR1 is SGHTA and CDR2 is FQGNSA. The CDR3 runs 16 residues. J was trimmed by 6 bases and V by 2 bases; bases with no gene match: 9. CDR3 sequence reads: CASSLRVGLAGGEQYF. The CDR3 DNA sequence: TGTGCCAGCAGCTTACGTGTCGGCCTAGCGGGAGGCGAGCAGTACTTC.

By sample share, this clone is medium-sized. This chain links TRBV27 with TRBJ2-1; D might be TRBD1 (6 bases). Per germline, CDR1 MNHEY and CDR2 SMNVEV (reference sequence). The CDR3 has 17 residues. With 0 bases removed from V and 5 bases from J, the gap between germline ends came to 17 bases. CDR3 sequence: CASSLSLDRIRDNEQFF. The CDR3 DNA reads TGTGCCAGCAGTTTATCGCTGGACAGAATTAGGGACAATGAGCAGTTCTTC.

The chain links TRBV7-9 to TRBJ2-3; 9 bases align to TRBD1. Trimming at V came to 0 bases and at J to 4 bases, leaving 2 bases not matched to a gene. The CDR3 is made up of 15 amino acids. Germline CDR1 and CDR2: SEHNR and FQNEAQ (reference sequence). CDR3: CASSLAGTGPDTQYF. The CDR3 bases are TGTGCCAGCAGCTTAGCCGGGACAGGGCCAGATACGCAGTATTTT.

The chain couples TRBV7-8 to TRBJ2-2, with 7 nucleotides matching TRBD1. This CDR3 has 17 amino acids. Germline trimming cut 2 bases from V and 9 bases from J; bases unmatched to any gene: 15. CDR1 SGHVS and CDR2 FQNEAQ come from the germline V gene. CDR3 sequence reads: CASSLHPSLGQVRELFF. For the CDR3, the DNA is TGTGCCAGCAGCTTACACCCCTCCTTAGGACAGGTTAGGGAGCTGTTTTTT. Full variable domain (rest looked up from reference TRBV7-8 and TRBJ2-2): GAGVSQSPRYKVAKRGQDVALRCDPISGHVSLFWYQQALGQGPEFLTYFQNEAQLDKSGLPSDRFFAERPEGSVSTLKIQRTQQEDSAVYLCASSLHPSLGQVRELFFGEGSRLTVL.

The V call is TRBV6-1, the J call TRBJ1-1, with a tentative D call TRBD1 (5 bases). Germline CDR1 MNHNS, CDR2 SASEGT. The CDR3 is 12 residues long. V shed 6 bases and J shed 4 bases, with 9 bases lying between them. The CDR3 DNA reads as TGTGCCAGCAGCTTGGGACTCACTGAAGCTTTCTTT. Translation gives CASSLGLTEAFF.

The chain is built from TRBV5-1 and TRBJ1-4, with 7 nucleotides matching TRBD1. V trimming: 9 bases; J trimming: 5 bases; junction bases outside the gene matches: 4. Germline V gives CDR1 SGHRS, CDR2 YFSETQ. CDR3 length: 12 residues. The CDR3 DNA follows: TGCGCCACCGACAGGGTAAATGAAAAACTGTTTTTT. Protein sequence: CATDRVNEKLFF.

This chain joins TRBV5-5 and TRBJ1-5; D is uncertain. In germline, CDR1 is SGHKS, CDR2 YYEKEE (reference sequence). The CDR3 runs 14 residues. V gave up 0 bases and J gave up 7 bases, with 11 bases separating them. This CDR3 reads CASSLVSLEQPQHF. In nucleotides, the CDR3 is TGTGCCAGCAGCTTGGTTTCCCTAGAGCAGCCCCAGCATTTT. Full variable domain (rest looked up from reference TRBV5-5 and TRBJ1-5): DAGVTQSPTHLIKTRGQQVTLRCSPISGHKSVSWYQQVLGQGPQFIFQYYEKEERGRGNFPDRFSARQFPNYSSELNVNALLLGDSALYLCASSLVSLEQPQHFGDGTRLSIL.

The CDR3 loop is CASSPDTGADTQYF. The CDR3 nucleotides are TGCGCCAGCAGCCCGGATACAGGCGCAGATACGCAGTATTTT. The chain employs TRBV5-1 and TRBJ2-3; D possibly corresponds to TRBD1 (5 bases). This CDR3 has 14 amino acids. Trimming shortened V by 4 bases and J by 4 bases, and 13 bases separated the two germline ends. Germline V gene sequence: CDR1 SGHRS, CDR2 YFSETQ.

CDR3 loop: CASSSRDRGRGRNEQFF. DNA of the CDR3: TGTGCCAGCAGCTCCCGGGACAGGGGGCGCGGTAGGAATGAGCAGTTCTTC. V and J are TRBV5-4 and TRBJ2-1, with 12 bases identical to TRBD1. Germline lookup yields CDR1 SGHNT and CDR2 YYREEE (reference sequence). The CDR3 consists of 17 residues. Trimming cost V 3 bases and J 7 bases; bases outside gene matches: 11.